The clone carrying this TCR beta chain was counted at least ten times. The sequence runs out 3 residues before the end of the CDR3; the remainder is reconstructed from the germline J gene. This sample stems from a study of T cell clonality in common variable immunodeficiency. This table comes from immunoSEQ multiplex PCR, and its TCRdb copy is limited to in-frame clones, with some not included. There are 30,000 to 45,000 clones in the sample, none observed a single time. Germline V CDR1 and CDR2: SGDLS, YYNGEE. Between the trimmed V and J ends, which lost 0 bases and 6 bases, there was a span of 5 bases. The CDR3 extends over 12 amino acids.

Sequenced sample: peripheral blood mononuclear cells. The chain combines TRBV9 with TRBJ2-3; D gene unclear. The receptor's source is a person between 18 and 75 years old in good health. The CDR3 is CASSVGQDTQYF. CDR3 DNA, as far as it was read: TGTGCCAGCAGCGTAGGGCAGGATACG.